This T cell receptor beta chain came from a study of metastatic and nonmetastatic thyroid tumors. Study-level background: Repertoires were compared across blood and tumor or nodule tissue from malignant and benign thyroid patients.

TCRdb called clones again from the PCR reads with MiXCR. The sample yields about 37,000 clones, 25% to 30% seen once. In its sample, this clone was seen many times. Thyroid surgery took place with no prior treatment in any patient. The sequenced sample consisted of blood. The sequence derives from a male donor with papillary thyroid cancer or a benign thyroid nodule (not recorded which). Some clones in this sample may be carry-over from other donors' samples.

CDR3 loop: CASSTRSGVSGNTIYF. CDR3 in DNA: TGTGCCAGCTCAACCCGTTCAGGGGTCTCTGGAAACACCATATATTTT. This rearrangement joins TRBV18 to TRBJ1-3; weak D call: TRBD1 (6 bases). Germline lookup yields CDR1 KGHSH and CDR2 LQKENI. V lost 5 bases, J lost 0 bases, and 14 bases lay in between. The CDR3 runs to 16 residues. The variable domain in full, with the rest retrieved from reference TRBV18 and TRBJ1-3, is NAGVMQNPRHLVRRRGQEARLRCSPMKGHSHVYWYRQLPEEGLKFMVYLQKENIIDESGMPKERFSAEFPKEGPSILRIQQVVRGDSAAYFCASSTRSGVSGNTIYFGEGSWLTVV.